A single sample gave rise to the 32 T cell receptor beta chains below, sequenced in a study of OX40 agonist ivuxolimab in advanced cancers. The assay was immunoSEQ multiplex PCR, and TCRdb's table has in-frame clones only and misses some. Of around 48,000 clones listed, about 74% are singletons. Sample: CD4+ or CD8+ T cells sorted from blood, taken in a trial of the OX40 agonist ivuxolimab. All receptors derive from an adult with an advanced solid tumor such as melanoma, head and neck, liver or kidney cancer.

The chain joins TRBV5-4 to TRBJ2-7; perhaps TRBD2 as D (6 bases). The length of the CDR3 is 15 residues. The V end lost 4 bases, the J end lost 5 bases, and 19 bases lay between the germline ends. Germline V gene lookup returns CDR1 SGHNT and CDR2 YYREEE (reference sequence). The CDR3 DNA reads TGTGCCAGCAGCCCTAGCGTCGATCAGGTACACGAGCAGTACTTC. This encodes CASSPSVDQVHEQYF.

Here the CDR3 DNA reads TGCGCCAGCAGCTTGGCCGGTGGGAGTCTCTACGAGCAGTACTTC. Amino acid sequence: CASSLAGGSLYEQYF. The chain links TRBV5-1 to TRBJ2-7, with D maybe TRBD2 (5 bases). V gave up 0 bases and J gave up 3 bases, with 13 bases separating them. Germline V gives CDR1 SGHRS, CDR2 YFSETQ. The CDR3 has 15 amino acids.

J is TRBJ2-6 and V is TRBV18; TRBD1 matches 10 bases. This CDR3 region has 16 residues. Germline V gene lookup returns CDR1 KGHSH and CDR2 LQKENI. J gave up 2 bases and V 6 bases, and 4 bases lay outside the gene matches. The CDR3 spells CASSHGTGAGANVLTF. CDR3 bases: TGTGCCAGCTCTCACGGGACAGGGGCTGGGGCCAACGTCCTGACTTTC.

This chain connects TRBV7-8 to TRBJ2-1, with TRBD1 matching over 12 bases. The CDR3 is 15 amino acids. The germline V gene encodes CDR1 SGHVS and CDR2 FQNEAQ. The trim removed 6 bases at V and 9 bases at J, leaving 9 bases unmatched. CDR3 protein: CASRNQGTGGSEQFF. In DNA, the CDR3 is TGTGCCAGCAGGAACCAAGGGACAGGGGGCAGTGAGCAGTTCTTC.

The V gene is TRBV15, the J gene TRBJ1-2; D is perhaps TRBD1 (6 bases). Trimming removed 0 bases at V and 7 bases at J, with 12 bases between. The CDR3 runs to 14 residues. Germline V lookup: CDR1 LNHNV, CDR2 YYDKDF (reference sequence). The CDR3 region has the DNA TGTGCCACCAGCAGAGAGAAGGAAGGGGGTGGCTACACCTTC. This gives the protein CATSREKEGGGYTF.

This chain uses TRBV5-4 with TRBJ1-1, with D possibly matching TRBD1 (5 bases). The CDR3 totals 14 residues. V shed 4 bases and J shed 3 bases, with 13 bases lying between them. The germline CDR1 and CDR2 sequences are SGHNT and YYREEE (reference sequence). CDR3 residues: CASSPVGGDTEAFF. CDR3 coding DNA: TGTGCCAGCAGCCCCGTTGGGGGTGACACTGAAGCTTTCTTT.

The chain couples TRBV2 to TRBJ2-1, with 7 bases identical to TRBD2. Trimming took 0 bases from V and 6 from J; bases not matched to a gene: 5. Germline loops: CDR1 SNHLY, CDR2 FYNNEI. The CDR3 consists of 15 residues. The CDR3 DNA reads TGTGCCAGCAGTGAAGCTCGCGGGAGCGGCAATGAGCAGTTCTTC. This translates into CASSEARGSGNEQFF.

This clone was picked up one time. This sequence joins TRBV27 and TRBJ2-1; TRBD2 matches 13 bases. CDR1 MNHEY and CDR2 SMNVEV come from the germline V gene (reference sequence). CDR3 length equals 18 residues. After removal of 5 bases from V and 0 bases from J, the junction contained 7 bases not matched to a gene. CDR3 sequence (DNA): TGTGCCAGCAGTCCGGGACTAGCGGGATTCCCCTCCTACAATGAGCAGTTCTTC. The encoded protein is CASSPGLAGFPSYNEQFF.

J is TRBJ2-7 and V is TRBV7-3, with 9 positions matching TRBD2. CDR3 length equals 14 residues. The V gene end was trimmed by 5 bases and the J gene end by 4 bases; junction bases not matched to a gene: 6. Per the germline V gene, CDR1 is SGHTA and CDR2 is FQGTGA. CDR3 nucleotide sequence: TGTGCCAGCAGCCGGCGGGAGGGCCCATACGAGCAGTACTTC. Its protein is CASSRREGPYEQYF. Supplemented by reference TRBV7-3 and TRBJ2-7, the full variable domain reads GAGVSQTPSNKVTEKGKYVELRCDPISGHTALYWYRQSLGQGPEFLIYFQGTGAADDSGLPNDRFFAVRPEGSVSTLKIQRTERGDSAVYLCASSRREGPYEQYFGPGTRLTVT.

This clone was counted a single time. This chain joins TRBV6-1 and TRBJ1-5, with D unclear. V lost 6 bases to trimming and J lost 2 bases, with 8 bases between them. The CDR3 has 13 amino acids. The germline CDR1 and CDR2 sequences are MNHNS and SASEGT. In DNA, the CDR3 is TGTGCCAGCAGAGGAATAGGCAATCAGCCCCAGCATTTT. Amino acids: CASRGIGNQPQHF.

V gene TRBV19 combines with J gene TRBJ2-7, with D possibly TRBD1 on 5 matching bases. Trimming left V 8 bases short and J 3 bases short, with 11 bases between. Germline assignment: CDR1 LNHDA and CDR2 SQIVND (reference sequence). This CDR3 is built from 12 residues. The DNA for the CDR3 is TGTGCCAGTGGAAGGGGCGACTACGAGCAGTACTTC. Translated, it gives CASGRGDYEQYF.

This clone came up a few times. The chain couples TRBV5-4 to TRBJ1-1; possibly TRBD1 for D (5 bases). The CDR3 has 18 residues. Between the trimmed V and J ends, which lost 0 bases and 4 bases, there was a span of 22 bases. Germline V gives CDR1 SGHNT, CDR2 YYREEE (reference sequence). The CDR3 DNA is TGTGCCAGCAGCTTGGGAATAGTGCCGCGGAGGGACGGCACTGAAGCTTTCTTT. Translating gives CASSLGIVPRRDGTEAFF.

The genes are TRBV11-2 and TRBJ2-1, with 10 bases identical to TRBD2. Germline CDR1 is SGHAT and CDR2 is FQNNGV. CDR3 size: 17 residues. After removal of 2 bases from V and 2 bases from J, the junction contained 6 bases not matched to a gene. CDR3 DNA: TGTGCCAGCAGCTTACGGGGAACTAGCGGGACCTACAATGAGCAGTTCTTC. Its translation: CASSLRGTSGTYNEQFF.

V gene TRBV27 combines with J gene TRBJ1-5; 10 positions match TRBD1. Per germline, CDR1 MNHEY and CDR2 SMNVEV (reference sequence). The CDR3 sequence is 20 residues long. V was clipped by 5 bases and J by 3 bases; unmatched bases: 19. The CDR3, as DNA: TGTGCCAGCAGTAGACGGACAGGGGGACCCCTTCTAGAGTACAATCAGCCCCAGCATTTT. Amino acids: CASSRRTGGPLLEYNQPQHF.

The CDR3 DNA is TGTGCCAGCAGCCAAGAGCCCTCGTTGGGGTATACGGGCTACACCTTC. Translating gives CASSQEPSLGYTGYTF. The rearrangement uses TRBV4-2 and TRBJ1-2; D gene unclear. The CDR3 extends over 16 amino acids. V lost 0 bases, J lost 8 bases, and 19 bases lay in between. The germline V gene encodes CDR1 LGHNA and CDR2 YNFKEQ.

This clone turned up a few times. The genes are TRBV18 and TRBJ1-3; 10 bases map to TRBD1. The germline V gene encodes CDR1 KGHSH and CDR2 LQKENI. CDR3 length: 16 amino acids. V lost 2 bases and J lost 0; bases outside the gene matches: 1. The CDR3 coding sequence is TGTGCCAGCTCACCAGACAGGGGGCTCTCTGGAAACACCATATATTTT. Translated, it gives CASSPDRGLSGNTIYF.

In regard to this clone: A junction end diverges from the germline sequence, so it may reflect a read error. The rearrangement links TRBV27 to TRBJ2-1; 10 positions agree with TRBD1. This CDR3 comprises 14 residues. From germline, CDR1 is MNHEY and CDR2 SMNVEV (reference sequence). The CDR3 DNA reads as TGTGCCAGTTCCCGGGACAGGGGTTACAGTGAGCAGTTCTTC. This gives the protein CASSRDRGYSEQFF.

V and J are TRBV19 and TRBJ2-1; 8 nucleotides match TRBD2. V lost 6 bases and J lost 4; bases outside the gene matches: 5. The germline V gene has CDR1 LNHDA and CDR2 SQIVND (reference sequence). This CDR3 contains 14 residues. The CDR3 here is CASRSGLAYNEQFF. CDR3 coding DNA: TGTGCCAGTAGATCCGGACTAGCTTACAATGAGCAGTTCTTC.

V usage is TRBV15 and J usage is TRBJ1-5; D uncertain. CDR1 LNHNV and CDR2 YYDKDF come from the germline V gene (reference sequence). The CDR3 covers 15 residues. V gave up 0 bases and J gave up 5 bases, with 11 bases separating them. The CDR3 reads CATSRDRGQDQPQHF. CDR3 nucleotide sequence: TGTGCCACCAGCAGAGATCGCGGGCAGGATCAGCCCCAGCATTTT.

The chain carries TRBV2 and TRBJ1-4, with D possibly TRBD1 on 5 matching bases. CDR1 is SNHLY, CDR2 FYNNEI, per germline. Trimming cost V 6 bases and J 4 bases, with 24 bases left between them. The CDR3 is 18 amino acids. CDR3 residues: CASRRFGLGGESNEKLFF. The CDR3 nucleotides read TGTGCCAGCAGAAGGTTCGGGTTAGGAGGGGAGAGTAATGAAAAACTGTTTTTT. Full variable domain (missing parts from reference TRBV2 and TRBJ1-4): EPEVTQTPSHQVTQMGQEVILRCVPISNHLYFYWYRQILGQKVEFLVSFYNNEISEKSEIFDDQFSVERPDGSNFTLKIRSTKLEDSAMYFCASRRFGLGGESNEKLFFGSGTQLSVL.

By sample fraction, this clone is medium-sized. The V and J genes are TRBV11-2 and TRBJ1-6; D gene ambiguous. Trimming pared 0 bases from V and 9 bases from J, leaving 6 bases between. This CDR3 contains 13 residues. Germline V gene sequence: CDR1 SGHAT, CDR2 FQNNGV. The CDR3 reads CASSLEWGSPLHF. The DNA of the CDR3 is TGTGCCAGCAGCTTAGAATGGGGTTCACCCCTCCACTTT.

CDR3 bases: TGTGCCAGCAGTTTACGAGGACGTGGCTACACCTTC. It translates to CASSLRGRGYTF. The rearrangement links TRBV27 to TRBJ1-2; no firm D call. Germline CDR1 reads MNHEY; CDR2 reads SMNVEV (reference sequence). CDR3 length: 12 amino acids. The ends were cut back, 2 bases at V and 7 bases at J, with 8 bases in the middle.

This rearrangement joins TRBV5-1 to TRBJ2-2, with D unresolved. The germline V gene has CDR1 SGHRS and CDR2 YFSETQ. The CDR3 consists of 15 residues. The V and J ends lost 3 bases and 1 base respectively, with 10 bases between them. The chain's CDR3 is CASSSDTRNTGELFF. The CDR3 DNA is TGCGCCAGCAGCTCTGATACAAGGAACACCGGGGAGCTGTTTTTT.

J is TRBJ1-1 and V is TRBV10-1, with D possibly being TRBD1 (6 bases). The V end was cut by 8 bases, the J end by 1 base, with 20 bases between. CDR1 is WNHNN, CDR2 SYGVQD, per germline (reference sequence). The CDR3 runs 16 residues. Written as DNA, the CDR3 is TGCGCCAGCCGCGAACTCGCCTGGACAGCGAACACTGAAGCTTTCTTT. Translated, it gives CASRELAWTANTEAFF.

This clone has only a few counts. The chain recombines TRBV10-3 with TRBJ2-3; TRBD1 matches 7 bases. The CDR3 length is 17 residues. V trimming: 8 bases; J trimming: 1 base; junction bases outside the gene matches: 15. CDR1 and CDR2 from the germline V gene are ENHRY and SYGVKD. CDR3 amino acids: CAIPMGQNSKGTDTQYF. CDR3 coding DNA: TGTGCCATCCCTATGGGACAGAATAGCAAAGGCACAGATACGCAGTATTTT.

The chain employs TRBV2 and TRBJ2-7; D might be TRBD1 (5 bases). Germline V lookup: CDR1 SNHLY, CDR2 FYNNEI. The CDR3 is made up of 14 amino acids. V was shortened by 7 bases and J by 6 bases, with 19 bases between the two germline ends. This CDR3 reads CASTPRQNNPEQYF. For the CDR3, the DNA is TGTGCCAGCACCCCGAGACAGAATAATCCCGAGCAGTACTTC.

This chain uses TRBV15 with TRBJ1-4; 7 positions agree with TRBD1. J was trimmed by 12 bases and V by 3 bases; bases with no gene match: 13. The germline V gene has CDR1 LNHNV and CDR2 YYDKDF (reference sequence). This CDR3 has 15 residues. The CDR3 nucleotides read TGTGCCACCAGCAGTGGGCCGGGACAGTATCCGGAACTGTTTTTT. Translated: CATSSGPGQYPELFF. The full variable domain, rest sourced from reference TRBV15 and TRBJ1-4, is DAMVIQNPRYQVTQFGKPVTLSCSQTLNHNVMYWYQQKSSQAPKLLFHYYDKDFNNEADTPDNFQSRRPNTSFCFLDIRSPGLGDTAMYLCATSSGPGQYPELFFGSGTQLSVL.

This chain joins TRBV28 and TRBJ1-5; D possibly corresponds to TRBD1 (6 bases). The CDR3 consists of 14 residues. Trimming pared 7 bases from V and 2 bases from J, leaving 12 bases between. Germline values: CDR1 MDHEN, CDR2 SYDVKM. DNA of the CDR3: TGTGCCAGCACTTCAGGGGTCGGCAATCAGCCCCAGCATTTT. It encodes CASTSGVGNQPQHF.

J is TRBJ2-7 and V is TRBV30; tentative D call: TRBD1 (6 bases). CDR1 and CDR2 from the germline V gene are GTSNPN and SVGIG (reference sequence). This CDR3 contains 12 residues. V was cut by 3 bases and J by 6 bases, with 12 bases left in between. The CDR3 nucleotides are TGTGCCTGGAGCAGGGGAAGTCGCGAGCAGTACTTC. It encodes CAWSRGSREQYF.

This clone appeared once. This chain uses TRBV5-4 with TRBJ2-1; TRBD2 agrees at 7 bases. J gave up 3 bases and V 2 bases, and 5 bases lay outside the gene matches. CDR3 size: 15 residues. Germline V gene sequence: CDR1 SGHNT, CDR2 YYREEE (reference sequence). CDR3 coding DNA: TGTGCCAGCAGCTTCAGGCTAGCGGACTACAATGAGCAGTTCTTC. This encodes CASSFRLADYNEQFF.

The gene calls are TRBV7-6 and TRBJ2-6; 10 nucleotides line up with TRBD2. V lost 5 bases, J lost 2 bases, and 6 bases stayed unmatched. The germline V gene encodes CDR1 SGHVS and CDR2 FNYEAQ. The CDR3 contains 17 residues. CDR3 in DNA: TGTGCCAGCAGCCCCAGCGGGAGGGCCCCTGGGGCCAACGTCCTGACTTTC. Translated, it gives CASSPSGRAPGANVLTF.

This clone has just a few counts. This sequence joins TRBV7-9 and TRBJ1-5; D not resolved. Germline V gives CDR1 SEHNR, CDR2 FQNEAQ (reference sequence). V lost 1 base and J 6 bases, leaving 13 bases between the germline ends. The CDR3 has 15 residues. CDR3 region: CASSLGRGFGQPQHF. CDR3 bases: TGTGCCAGCAGCTTAGGCCGAGGGTTCGGTCAGCCCCAGCATTTT. The full variable domain, with the rest looked up from reference TRBV7-9 and TRBJ1-5, is DTGVSQNPRHKITKRGQNVTFRCDPISEHNRLYWYRQTLGQGPEFLTYFQNEAQLEKSRLLSDRFSAERPKGSFSTLEIQRTEQGDSAMYLCASSLGRGFGQPQHFGDGTRLSIL.